This T cell receptor beta chain came from a study of T cells after yellow fever vaccination. This clonotype was observed at least ten times. Its antigen is currently unknown. Study conclusions and caveats: FACS-sorted repertoires could harbor abundant contaminating bulk-population clonotypes. Detected again after the booster were most primary-vaccination clones, at almost 97% CD4 and 88% CD8. Weaker overall was a secondary response that nonetheless peaked faster, on day 5 versus 15.

Germline loops: CDR1 WSHSY, CDR2 SAAADI. V shed 5 bases and J 0 bases; nucleotides not matched to a gene: 4. The CDR3 loop spans 15 amino acids. TCRdb reanalysed the 5' RACE reads using MiXCR and keeps one entry per CDR3 protein. This sample has 60,000 to 85,000 distinct CDR3 sequences; just over 6.5% occur once, and the top ten carry 30% to 45%. The V gene is TRBV10-2, the J gene TRBJ2-1, with 7 bases lining up with TRBD1. This material consisted of CD8+ T cells sorted from PBMCs, taken about 49 days after the first yellow fever vaccination. The sequence was obtained from a man between 18 and 35 years old who received the YFV17D yellow fever vaccine. Written as DNA, the CDR3 is TGCGCCAGCAGTTCGACAGGGAGCTCCTACAATGAGCAGTTCTTC. This encodes CASSSTGSSYNEQFF.